Following are 15 T cell receptor beta chains from one sample sequenced in a study of cytomegalovirus exposure and HLA in healthy donors. The PCR used 60 Vbeta and 13 Jbeta primers. Produced via immunoSEQ multiplex PCR; TCRdb's table is partial and in-frame only. The sample gives around 200,000 clones, approximately 78% of which show up once; about 0.8% is in the top ten. Sample: PBMCs. The source of these receptors is a woman aged 18-29 years in good health and CMV-seronegative.

The chain carries TRBV28 and TRBJ1-4; 9 bases agree with TRBD1. V was pared by 4 bases and J by 7 bases, with 4 bases of the junction left unmatched. The CDR3 is made up of 14 amino acids. Per germline, CDR1 MDHEN and CDR2 SYDVKM. The CDR3 bases are TGTGCCAGCAGTTCCGGGACAGGGATTGAAAAACTGTTTTTT. Translation: CASSSGTGIEKLFF.

The chain couples TRBV19 to TRBJ1-4; D possibly corresponds to TRBD1 (6 bases). This CDR3 is 14 amino acids long. The germline V and J ends were trimmed by 5 bases and 5 bases, with 12 bases remaining between them. CDR1 is LNHDA, CDR2 SQIVND, per germline (reference sequence). Written as DNA, the CDR3 is TGTGCCAGTAGTCTGACAGGAGAGAATGAAAAACTGTTTTTT. This gives the protein CASSLTGENEKLFF.

This chain uses TRBV5-6 with TRBJ1-5; 7 bases match TRBD1. CDR1 SGHDT and CDR2 YYEEEE come from the germline V gene. V lost 1 base and J lost 8; bases outside the gene matches: 9. The CDR3 covers 15 residues. As DNA, the CDR3 is TGTGCCAGCAGCTTGTACGCGACAGGGAGAGAGCCCCAGCATTTT. Encoded protein: CASSLYATGREPQHF. The complete variable domain, with remaining parts taken from reference TRBV5-6 and TRBJ1-5, reads DAGVTQSPTHLIKTRGQQVTLRCSPKSGHDTVSWYQQALGQGPQFIFQYYEEEERQRGNFPDRFSGHQFPNYSSELNVNALLLGDSALYLCASSLYATGREPQHFGDGTRLSIL.

This clone showed up just once. The CDR3: CASSPTFPTGNYGYTF. The DNA of the CDR3 is TGTGCCAGCAGCCCCACTTTCCCGACGGGGAACTATGGCTACACCTTC. The chain has TRBV5-4 and TRBJ1-2; D call uncertain. This CDR3 has 16 residues. The V and J ends lost 4 bases and 2 bases respectively, with 18 bases between them. From germline, CDR1 is SGHNT and CDR2 YYREEE (reference sequence).

V usage is TRBV5-5 and J usage is TRBJ2-5, with no clear D. V was pared by 1 base and J by 5 bases, with 9 bases between. The germline V gene encodes CDR1 SGHKS and CDR2 YYEKEE (reference sequence). The CDR3 has 13 amino acids. CDR3 DNA sequence: TGTGCCAGCAGCTTGAGCTTATGGGAGACCCAGTACTTC. Protein product: CASSLSLWETQYF.

The V call is TRBV5-6, the J call TRBJ1-1, with D unclear. The germline V gene has CDR1 SGHDT and CDR2 YYEEEE. Trimming pared 0 bases from V and 0 bases from J, leaving 9 bases between. This CDR3 region has 15 residues. CDR3 bases: TGTGCCAGCAGCTTGGATAGCGGGATGAACACTGAAGCTTTCTTT. Encoded protein: CASSLDSGMNTEAFF.

The rearrangement uses TRBV5-8 and TRBJ1-3; no reliable D call. Trimming removed 2 bases from V and 2 bases from J, with 5 bases in between. The length of the CDR3 is 13 residues. The V gene's germline CDR1 is SGHTS and CDR2 YDEGEE. The CDR3 protein is CASSLQPGNTIYF. CDR3 nucleotides: TGTGCCAGCAGCTTACAGCCTGGAAACACCATATATTTT.

This clone was seen only a few times. The gene calls are TRBV18 and TRBJ1-3; D ambiguous. Germline CDR1 KGHSH, CDR2 LQKENI. The CDR3 totals 15 residues. V was cut by 6 bases and J by 4 bases, with 16 bases left in between. The CDR3 reads CASSRDPTGGNTIYF. The DNA for the CDR3 is TGTGCCAGCTCTCGTGATCCGACGGGAGGAAACACCATATATTTT.

The gene calls are TRBV5-1 and TRBJ2-5; weak D call: TRBD2 (5 bases). The CDR3 has 14 residues. With 2 bases removed from V and 4 bases from J, the gap between germline ends came to 12 bases. Germline V CDR1 and CDR2: SGHRS, YFSETQ. The CDR3 loop is CASSFPRDGETQYF. DNA for the CDR3: TGCGCCAGCAGCTTCCCCCGGGATGGAGAGACCCAGTACTTC.

The table lists this clone with a count of one. The CDR3 loop reads CASSLVRSDTQYF. The CDR3 nucleotides read TGTGCCAGCAGCTTGGTCCGGTCGGATACGCAGTATTTT. V usage is TRBV5-5 and J usage is TRBJ2-3; D remains unclear. V was trimmed by 0 bases and J by 6 bases, leaving 8 bases between them. Germline lookup yields CDR1 SGHKS and CDR2 YYEKEE (reference sequence). CDR3 length: 13 residues.

CDR3 DNA sequence: TGCAGCGCCCTCCTGTCGGGGGGCACAGATACGCAGTATTTT. Residues: CSALLSGGTDTQYF. The chain combines TRBV29-1 with TRBJ2-3, with D maybe TRBD2 (6 bases). This CDR3 contains 14 residues. Germline CDR1 is SQVTM and CDR2 is ANQGSEA. The V gene lost 7 bases and the J gene lost 1 base, with 15 bases spanning the gap.

The chain carries TRBV9 and TRBJ1-1; TRBD1 matches at 9 bases. Per germline, CDR1 SGDLS and CDR2 YYNGEE. CDR3 length equals 15 residues. V dropped 0 bases and J dropped 5; count of bases not matched to a gene: 5. Here the CDR3 reads CASSVVFGQGTEAFF. In nucleotides, the CDR3 is TGTGCCAGCAGCGTAGTGTTTGGACAGGGGACTGAAGCTTTCTTT.

The chain couples TRBV19 to TRBJ2-7, with 7 bases matching TRBD1. Germline CDR1 and CDR2: LNHDA and SQIVND (reference sequence). The CDR3 spans 14 residues. Trimming removed 10 bases from V and 0 bases from J; junction bases left unmatched: 9. As DNA, the CDR3 is TGTGCCACCCTTTCCCGGGACAGCTCCTACGAGCAGTACTTC. This sequence encodes CATLSRDSSYEQYF.

V and J are TRBV6-5 and TRBJ1-3, with D perhaps TRBD1 (5 bases). Germline V lookup: CDR1 MNHEY, CDR2 SVGAGI. The CDR3 has 16 amino acids. V was trimmed by 0 bases and J by 3 bases, leaving 12 bases between them. CDR3 residues: CASSYSNDRIGNTIYF. The CDR3 nucleotides are TGTGCCAGCAGTTACTCGAATGACAGAATTGGAAACACCATATATTTT.

This clone appeared a few times. V is TRBV7-3 and J is TRBJ1-1, with unresolved D. Per the germline V gene, CDR1 is SGHTA and CDR2 is FQGTGA. This CDR3 spans 13 amino acids. V shed 2 bases and J shed 0 bases, with 4 bases lying between them. CDR3 DNA sequence: TGTGCCAGCAGCTTATCGGTGAACACTGAAGCTTTCTTT. It translates to CASSLSVNTEAFF.